The 24 T cell receptor beta chains in this list originate from one sample, sequenced in a study of shared clonotypes between healthy human individuals. Here immunoSEQ multiplex PCR was the method, and the copy in TCRdb shows in-frame clones only, minus some. The sample records just over 2,000,000 clones, 85% to 95% being singletons. What was sequenced was naive CD4+ T cells sorted from blood. As to subset: CD45RA+ positively selected. These receptors were taken from a man aged 18 to 35 in good health.

The V gene is TRBV5-1, the J gene TRBJ2-7, with D possibly matching TRBD1 (5 bases). V lost 2 bases, J lost 5 bases, and 8 bases lay in between. Germline lookup yields CDR1 SGHRS and CDR2 YFSETQ. The CDR3 runs to 12 residues. The CDR3 sequence is CASSFAGNEQYF. CDR3 nucleotides: TGCGCCAGCAGCTTCGCAGGGAACGAGCAGTACTTC.

This clone has just one count. This chain joins TRBV6-5 and TRBJ2-1; 9 bases line up with TRBD2. The CDR3 covers 13 residues. Germline lookup yields CDR1 MNHEY and CDR2 SVGAGI. The ends lost 8 bases at V and 7 bases at J; junction bases unmatched: 6. CDR3 coding DNA: TGTGCCAGCTGGCGGGGGGGCCCGAATGAGCAGTTCTTC. Its translation: CASWRGGPNEQFF.

In nucleotides, the CDR3 is TGTGCCATCAGTGAGTCAATACCTGGGTGGGGAACCCAGTACTTC. This sequence encodes CAISESIPGWGTQYF. V usage is TRBV10-3 and J usage is TRBJ2-5; D uncertain. The length of the CDR3 is 15 residues. CDR1 is ENHRY, CDR2 SYGVKD, per germline. V shed 0 bases and J shed 8 bases, with 16 bases lying between them.

V usage is TRBV5-1 and J usage is TRBJ2-1; TRBD2 aligns across 7 bases. V trimming: 7 bases; J trimming: 2 bases; junction bases outside the gene matches: 3. Germline CDR1 is SGHRS and CDR2 is YFSETQ. The CDR3 spans 13 residues. The CDR3 is CASGREAYNEQFF. The CDR3 region has the DNA TGCGCCAGCGGACGGGAGGCCTACAATGAGCAGTTCTTC.

The chain has TRBV18 and TRBJ1-6; tentatively, D is TRBD1 (6 bases). V was shortened by 1 base and J by 0 bases, with 19 bases between the two germline ends. This CDR3 contains 20 residues. CDR1 KGHSH and CDR2 LQKENI come from the germline V gene. CDR3 region: CASSPLGDLRGGSYNSPLHF. CDR3 sequence (DNA): TGTGCCAGCTCACCACTCGGGGATCTTCGAGGGGGCTCCTATAATTCACCCCTCCACTTT.

V is TRBV21-1 and J is TRBJ2-5; the DNA was not used to check the table's D call, TRBD2. TRBV21-1 is listed as a pseudogene. This CDR3 spans 15 amino acids. The CDR3 sequence: CASSIGLAGKETQYF. The CDR3 coding sequence is TGTGCCAGCAGCATAGGACTAGCGGGGAAGGAGACCCAGTACTTC.

This chain links TRBV28 with TRBJ1-5, with D maybe TRBD1 (6 bases). CDR1 and CDR2 (germline): MDHEN, SYDVKM. There are 16 residues in the CDR3. V lost 5 bases and J lost 8, with 22 bases in between. CDR3 bases: TGTGCCAGCAGTCTCCCGCAGGGGAAAGGGAGGGAGCCCCAGCATTTT. Its protein is CASSLPQGKGREPQHF.

The V call is TRBV2, the J call TRBJ2-3; 8 positions agree with TRBD2. CDR1 SNHLY and CDR2 FYNNEI come from the germline V gene. J was trimmed by 4 bases and V by 1 base; bases with no gene match: 7. The CDR3 is 16 amino acids. The CDR3 DNA is TGTGCCAGCAGTGAAGATGCGGGAGGACGGGCAGATACGCAGTATTTT. Protein product: CASSEDAGGRADTQYF.

CDR3 amino acids: CASSVDRVDQPQHF. In DNA, the CDR3 is TGTGCCAGCAGTGTAGACAGGGTCGATCAGCCCCAGCATTTT. The chain carries TRBV7-9 and TRBJ1-5; 7 bases line up with TRBD1. Germline CDR1 is SEHNR and CDR2 is FQNEAQ (reference sequence). With V trimmed by 6 bases and J by 5 bases, 7 bases remained unmatched. There are 14 residues in the CDR3.

The rearrangement joins TRBV2 to TRBJ1-5; possibly TRBD1 for D (6 bases). The CDR3 is 14 residues long. V was cut by 3 bases and J by 6 bases, with 12 bases left in between. Germline CDR1 is SNHLY and CDR2 is FYNNEI. CDR3 region: CASSEQGQSQPQHF. Written as DNA, the CDR3 is TGTGCCAGCAGTGAGCAGGGGCAAAGTCAGCCCCAGCATTTT.

As to this clone: Distinct nucleotide sequences in the sample also encode this CDR3. The chain couples TRBV5-1 to TRBJ2-5, with unresolved D. This CDR3 has 13 amino acids. The germline V gene encodes CDR1 SGHRS and CDR2 YFSETQ. With 0 bases removed from V and 2 bases from J, the gap between germline ends came to 5 bases. The CDR3 DNA reads TGCGCCAGCAGCTTGGGGTCACAAGAGACCCAGTACTTC. Amino acids: CASSLGSQETQYF.

The chain joins TRBV5-1 to TRBJ2-3, with D possibly matching TRBD2 (6 bases). The length of the CDR3 is 15 residues. Trimming took 3 bases from V and 2 from J, leaving 13 bases between them. Germline V CDR1 and CDR2: SGHRS, YFSETQ. Here the CDR3 reads CASSSIGGITDTQYF. CDR3 nucleotide sequence: TGCGCCAGCAGCTCGATCGGGGGTATCACAGATACGCAGTATTTT.

The V call is TRBV4-3, the J call TRBJ2-4, with 7 bases lining up with TRBD2. The CDR3 length is 19 residues. The V gene end was trimmed by 0 bases and the J gene end by 0 bases; junction bases not matched to a gene: 11. Germline loops: CDR1 LGHNA, CDR2 YSLEER. This CDR3 reads CASSQDILLADLAKNIQYF. The CDR3 bases are TGCGCCAGCAGCCAAGATATCCTCCTAGCGGACCTAGCCAAAAACATTCAGTACTTC.

The V call is TRBV19, the J call TRBJ1-6; unclear D gene. The CDR3 consists of 14 residues. Germline values: CDR1 LNHDA, CDR2 SQIVND (reference sequence). V dropped 3 bases and J dropped 8 bases, with 11 bases sitting between them. The CDR3 loop is CASSIGITDSPLHF. The CDR3 bases are TGTGCCAGTAGTATTGGGATCACGGATTCACCCCTCCACTTT.

This sequence joins TRBV12-5 and TRBJ2-2, with D perhaps TRBD1 or TRBD2 (5 bases each). Germline V gene sequence: CDR1 LGHNT, CDR2 FRNRAP. The CDR3 is made up of 13 amino acids. V was cut by 11 bases and J by 0 bases, with 10 bases left in between. CDR3 sequence reads: CASGASNTGELFF. The CDR3 bases are TGTGCTTCCGGGGCCTCGAACACCGGGGAGCTGTTTTTT.

This sequence joins TRBV9 and TRBJ2-3, with a tentative D call TRBD2 (5 bases). Germline values: CDR1 SGDLS, CDR2 YYNGEE. There are 16 residues in the CDR3. The V end lost 0 bases, the J end lost 3 bases, and 14 bases lay between the germline ends. The CDR3 sequence: CASSVEVGVWTDTQYF. The CDR3 region has the DNA TGTGCCAGCAGCGTAGAAGTGGGAGTTTGGACAGATACGCAGTATTTT.

This clone was found many times. The J gene is TRBJ1-6, the V gene TRBV7-2; D gene ambiguous. Germline values: CDR1 SGHTA, CDR2 FQGNSA. Between the trimmed V and J ends, which lost 1 base and 9 bases, there was a span of 13 bases. The CDR3 has 15 residues. The CDR3 sequence: CASSLEAQSLSPLHF. The CDR3 DNA sequence: TGTGCCAGCAGCTTAGAGGCCCAATCCCTTTCACCCCTCCACTTT.

V usage is TRBV10-3 and J usage is TRBJ1-1; no clear D. Germline lookup yields CDR1 ENHRY and CDR2 SYGVKD. Trimming left V 0 bases short and J 1 base short, with 6 bases between. The CDR3 is 14 residues long. CDR3 sequence (DNA): TGTGCCATCAGTGAGTCGGGCAGGAACACTGAAGCTTTCTTT. As protein: CAISESGRNTEAFF.

The V call is TRBV11-2, the J call TRBJ2-5; the D gene is possibly TRBD1 (6 bases). CDR1 and CDR2 from the germline V gene are SGHAT and FQNNGV. The CDR3 totals 14 residues. Trimming left V 5 bases short and J 7 bases short, with 17 bases between. CDR3 region: CASSQGTPWGTQYF. The CDR3 DNA sequence: TGTGCCAGCAGCCAAGGGACACCATGGGGGACCCAGTACTTC.

The genes are TRBV5-1 and TRBJ2-6; no clear D. The CDR3 sequence is 14 residues long. V was trimmed by 4 bases and J by 2 bases, leaving 7 bases between them. Germline CDR1 and CDR2: SGHRS and YFSETQ. CDR3 in amino acids: CASSPDTGANVLTF. DNA of the CDR3: TGCGCCAGCAGCCCGGATACTGGGGCCAACGTCCTGACTTTC. The full variable domain, completed using reference TRBV5-1 and TRBJ2-6, is KAGVTQTPRYLIKTRGQQVTLSCSPISGHRSVSWYQQTPGQGLQFLFEYFSETQRNKGNFPGRFSGRQFSNSRSEMNVSTLELGDSALYLCASSPDTGANVLTFGAGSRLTVL.

The chain joins TRBV15 to TRBJ1-4, with D unclear. Looked up from germline, CDR1 is LNHNV and CDR2 is YYDKDF (reference sequence). V lost 3 bases and J 4 bases, leaving 12 bases between the germline ends. The CDR3 totals 15 residues. The chain's CDR3 is CATSRENSGNEKLFF. CDR3 sequence (DNA): TGTGCCACCAGCAGGGAGAACTCGGGTAATGAAAAACTGTTTTTT.

This chain links TRBV10-3 with TRBJ2-1; the D gene is possibly TRBD2 (6 bases). V gave up 6 bases and J gave up 6 bases, with 18 bases separating them. Germline CDR1 ENHRY, CDR2 SYGVKD. The CDR3 runs 15 residues. The CDR3 nucleotides read TGTGCCATCAGAGCCGGGGGAGCGGAGATCAATGAGCAGTTCTTC. Translating gives CAIRAGGAEINEQFF.

The chain employs TRBV9 and TRBJ1-2, with D possibly being TRBD1 (5 bases). The CDR3 contains 14 residues. With 3 bases removed from V and 4 bases from J, the gap between germline ends came to 13 bases. The germline V gene encodes CDR1 SGDLS and CDR2 YYNGEE. The DNA for the CDR3 is TGTGCCAGCAGCGCTCTCGACAGCCCCTATGGCTACACCTTC. It encodes CASSALDSPYGYTF.

The chain employs TRBV6-5 and TRBJ2-5; 8 bases line up with TRBD1. Per the germline V gene, CDR1 is MNHEY and CDR2 is SVGAGI. V was clipped by 5 bases and J by 4 bases; unmatched bases: 9. The CDR3 covers 15 residues. This CDR3 is CASSRWTGKIETQYF. For the CDR3, the DNA is TGTGCCAGCAGTCGGTGGACAGGGAAGATAGAGACCCAGTACTTC.